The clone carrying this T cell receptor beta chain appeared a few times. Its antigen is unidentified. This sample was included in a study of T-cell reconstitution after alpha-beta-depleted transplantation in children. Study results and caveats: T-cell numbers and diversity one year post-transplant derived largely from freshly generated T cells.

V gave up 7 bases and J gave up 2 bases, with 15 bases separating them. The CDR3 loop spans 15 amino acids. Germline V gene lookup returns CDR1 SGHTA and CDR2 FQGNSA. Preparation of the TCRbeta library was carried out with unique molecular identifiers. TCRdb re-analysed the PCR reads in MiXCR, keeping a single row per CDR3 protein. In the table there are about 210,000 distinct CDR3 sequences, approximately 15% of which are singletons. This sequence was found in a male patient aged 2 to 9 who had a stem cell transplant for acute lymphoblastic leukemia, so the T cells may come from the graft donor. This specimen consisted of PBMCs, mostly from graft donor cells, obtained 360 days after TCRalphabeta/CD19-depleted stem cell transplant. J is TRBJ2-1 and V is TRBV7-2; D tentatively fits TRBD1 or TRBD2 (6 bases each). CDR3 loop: CASTIYRGPYNEQFF. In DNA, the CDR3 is TGTGCCAGCACCATCTACCGGGGGCCCTACAATGAGCAGTTCTTC.